This T cell receptor beta chain came from a study of tumor-infiltrating lymphocytes in primary liver carcinoma. Regarding this clonotype: Its antigen is unidentified. A junction end diverges from the germline sequence, so it may reflect a read error.

Blood RNA was derived from unsorted whole blood, and germline DNA was extracted too. General study results and limits: Blood had a significantly lower top-250-clone fraction than tumors did (p = 0.039).

TCR beta cDNA was made from roughly 500 ng total RNA with a constant-region primer. The TCR beta library was amplified through three nested multiplex PCR rounds in a modified ARM-PCR procedure. The study ran its first two PCR rounds for around 9 cycles each, using TRBV1-TRBV30 forward primers and a C-beta reverse primer. Each CDR3 protein gets one entry after TCRdb re-called the multiplex PCR reads with MiXCR. The repertoire holds around 210,000 distinct CDR3 sequences, with around 60% as singletons. The CDR3 is 18 amino acids. Sequencing was performed on peripheral blood. The genes are TRBV12-3 or TRBV12-4 and TRBJ2-1; 12 bases are a match to TRBD2. The sequence was obtained from a woman aged 55-70 years with primary liver carcinoma and hepatitis B virus infection. Here the CDR3 DNA reads TGTACCAGCAGTCCCCAGACTAGCGGGAGTGGCTACTACAATGAGCAGTTCTTC. This encodes CTSSPQTSGSGYYNEQFF.